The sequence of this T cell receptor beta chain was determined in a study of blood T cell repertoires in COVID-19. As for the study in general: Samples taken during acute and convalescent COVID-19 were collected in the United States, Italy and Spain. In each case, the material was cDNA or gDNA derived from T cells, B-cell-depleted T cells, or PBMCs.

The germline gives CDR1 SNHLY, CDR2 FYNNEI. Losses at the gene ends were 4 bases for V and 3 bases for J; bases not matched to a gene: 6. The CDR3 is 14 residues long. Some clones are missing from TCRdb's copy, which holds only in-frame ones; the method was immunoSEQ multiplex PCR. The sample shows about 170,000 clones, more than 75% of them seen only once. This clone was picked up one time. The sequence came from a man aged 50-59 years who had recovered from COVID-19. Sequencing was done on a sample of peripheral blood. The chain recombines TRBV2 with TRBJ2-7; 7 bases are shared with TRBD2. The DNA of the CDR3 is TGTGCCAGCAGTGGGCTGGGGGGGATCTACGAGCAGTACTTC. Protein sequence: CASSGLGGIYEQYF.